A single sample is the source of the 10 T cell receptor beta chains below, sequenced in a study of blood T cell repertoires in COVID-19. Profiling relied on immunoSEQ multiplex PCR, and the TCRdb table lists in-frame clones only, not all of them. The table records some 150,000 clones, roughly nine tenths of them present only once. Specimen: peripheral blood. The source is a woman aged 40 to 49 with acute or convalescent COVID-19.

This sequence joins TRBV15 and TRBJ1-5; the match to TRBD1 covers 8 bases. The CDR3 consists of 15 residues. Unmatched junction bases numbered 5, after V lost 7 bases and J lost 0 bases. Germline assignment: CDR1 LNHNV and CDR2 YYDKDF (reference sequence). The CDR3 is CATKDRDYSNQPQHF. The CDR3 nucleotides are TGTGCCACCAAGGACAGGGACTATAGCAATCAGCCCCAGCATTTT.

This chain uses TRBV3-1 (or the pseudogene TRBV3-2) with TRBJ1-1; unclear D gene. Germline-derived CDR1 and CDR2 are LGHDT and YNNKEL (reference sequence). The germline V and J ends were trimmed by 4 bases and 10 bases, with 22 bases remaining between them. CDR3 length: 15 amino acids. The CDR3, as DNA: TGTGCCAGCAGCCGAAAGGGTGGTGACCCGGGAGGAGCTTTCTTT. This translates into CASSRKGGDPGGAFF.

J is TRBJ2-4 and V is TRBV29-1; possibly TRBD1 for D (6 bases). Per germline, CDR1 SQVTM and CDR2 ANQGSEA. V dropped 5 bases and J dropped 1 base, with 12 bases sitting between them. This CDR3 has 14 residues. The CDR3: CSVTYRAAKNIQYF. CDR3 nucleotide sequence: TGCAGCGTTACCTACAGGGCCGCCAAAAACATTCAGTACTTC.

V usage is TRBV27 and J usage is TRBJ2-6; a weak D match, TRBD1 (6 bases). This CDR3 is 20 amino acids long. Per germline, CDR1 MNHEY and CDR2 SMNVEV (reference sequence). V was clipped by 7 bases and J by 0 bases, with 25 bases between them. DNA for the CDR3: TGTGCCAGCACCCTACGAGGGGGTCCCCAACCACTCTCTGGGGCCAACGTCCTGACTTTC. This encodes CASTLRGGPQPLSGANVLTF.

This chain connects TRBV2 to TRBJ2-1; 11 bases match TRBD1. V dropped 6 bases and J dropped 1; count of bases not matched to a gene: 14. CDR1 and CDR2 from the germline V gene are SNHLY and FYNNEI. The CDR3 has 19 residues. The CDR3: CASSRTGTGGWRSYNEQFF. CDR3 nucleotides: TGTGCCAGCAGCAGAACCGGGACAGGGGGATGGAGGTCCTACAATGAGCAGTTCTTC.

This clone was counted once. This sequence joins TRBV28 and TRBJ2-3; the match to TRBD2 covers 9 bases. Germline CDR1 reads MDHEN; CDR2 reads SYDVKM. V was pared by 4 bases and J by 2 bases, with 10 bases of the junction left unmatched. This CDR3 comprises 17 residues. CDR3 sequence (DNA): TGTGCCAGCAGTTCTATGCTAGCGGGACTTCTCACAGATACGCAGTATTTT. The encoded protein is CASSSMLAGLLTDTQYF.

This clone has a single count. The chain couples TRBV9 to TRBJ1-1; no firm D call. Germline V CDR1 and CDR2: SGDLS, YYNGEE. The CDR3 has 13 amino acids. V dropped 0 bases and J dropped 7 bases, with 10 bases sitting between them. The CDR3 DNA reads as TGTGCCAGCAGCGTAGGAGGAGTAAATGAAGCTTTCTTT. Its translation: CASSVGGVNEAFF.

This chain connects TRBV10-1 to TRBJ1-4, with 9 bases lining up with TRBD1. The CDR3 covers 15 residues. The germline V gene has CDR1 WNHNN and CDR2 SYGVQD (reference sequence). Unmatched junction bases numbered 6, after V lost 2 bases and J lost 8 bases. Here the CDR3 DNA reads TGCGCCAGCAGTGAGCCGGGACAGGGCCGGGAAAAACTGTTTTTT. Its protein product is CASSEPGQGREKLFF.

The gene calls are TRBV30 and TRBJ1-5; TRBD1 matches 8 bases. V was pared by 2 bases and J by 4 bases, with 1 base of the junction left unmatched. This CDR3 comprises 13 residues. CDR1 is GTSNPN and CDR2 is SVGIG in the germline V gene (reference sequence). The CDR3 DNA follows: TGTGCCTGGAGTAACAGGGGGAATCAGCCCCAGCATTTT. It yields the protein CAWSNRGNQPQHF.

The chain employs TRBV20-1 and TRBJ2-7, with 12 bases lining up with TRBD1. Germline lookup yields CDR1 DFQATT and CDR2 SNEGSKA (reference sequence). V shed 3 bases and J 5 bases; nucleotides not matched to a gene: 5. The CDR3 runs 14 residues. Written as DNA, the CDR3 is TGCAGTGCTAGTGGGACAGGGGGCAGAGACGAGCAGTACTTC. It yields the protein CSASGTGGRDEQYF.